The present T cell receptor beta chain was sequenced within a study of vaccination effects on CD4 cells after COVID-19. A note on this clone: Its target is not known.

The germline V and J ends were trimmed by 1 base and 10 bases, with 19 bases remaining between them. This CDR3 region has 15 residues. Looked up from germline, CDR1 is MNHEY and CDR2 is SMNVEV (reference sequence). Pools of viral peptides were used by the ViraFEST assay to expand antigen-specific CD4+ T cells ahead of sequencing. Around day 10 of culture, CD4+ T cells were separated out. Neither prior SARS-CoV-2 infection nor positive nucleocapsid antibodies were present in the vaccine recipients. The protocol was immunoSEQ multiplex PCR, while the TCRdb copy is restricted to in-frame clones and leaves out a portion. The sample has 27,000 or so clones, approximately 72% seen once.

The source is a human donor who received a COVID-19 vaccine. The chain employs TRBV27 and TRBJ1-2, with D possibly being TRBD1 (5 bases). The specimen was CD4+ T cells from PBMCs cultured with SARS-CoV-2 spike peptides, collected before COVID-19 vaccination. The CDR3 protein is CASSLWGTEERVYTF. Here the CDR3 DNA reads TGTGCCAGCAGTTTATGGGGGACGGAGGAACGTGTCTACACCTTC.